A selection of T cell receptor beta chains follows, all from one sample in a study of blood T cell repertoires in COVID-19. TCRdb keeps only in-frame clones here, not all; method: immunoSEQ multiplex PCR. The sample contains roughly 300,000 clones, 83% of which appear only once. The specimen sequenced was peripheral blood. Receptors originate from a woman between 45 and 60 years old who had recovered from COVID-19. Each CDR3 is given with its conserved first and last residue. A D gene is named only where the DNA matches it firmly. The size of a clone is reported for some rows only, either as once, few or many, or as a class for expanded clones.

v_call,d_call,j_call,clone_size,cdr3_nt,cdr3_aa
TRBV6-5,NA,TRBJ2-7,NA,TGTGCCAGCAGAGGGGACACTACCTACGAGCAGTACTTC,CASRGDTTYEQYF
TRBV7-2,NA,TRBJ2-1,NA,TGTGCCAGCAGCGACTACTATATTGGCGTTTCGTACAATGAGCAGTTCTTC,CASSDYYIGVSYNEQFF
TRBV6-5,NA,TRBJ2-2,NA,TGTGCCAGCAGACGGACAGACACCAACACCGGGGAGCTGTTTTTT,CASRRTDTNTGELFF
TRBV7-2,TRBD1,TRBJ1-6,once,TGTGCCAGCAGCTGGGCCTTGACAGGGGCTAATTCACCCCTCCACTTT,CASSWALTGANSPLHF
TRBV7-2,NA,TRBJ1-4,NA,TGTGCCAGCATGGTTCGGGGGGTTAATGAAAAACTGTTTTTT,CASMVRGVNEKLFF
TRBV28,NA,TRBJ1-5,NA,TGTGCCAGCAGTTCCGAACCCTGGACCGGGGGTGGGCAGCCCCAGCATTTT,CASSSEPWTGGGQPQHF
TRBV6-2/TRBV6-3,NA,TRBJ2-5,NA,TGTGCCAGCAGTTCCCACGGGACTCTCGGGGAGACCCAGTACTTC,CASSSHGTLGETQYF
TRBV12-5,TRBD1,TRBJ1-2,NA,TGTGCTAGTGCCCGGGACAGTTATGGCTACACCTTC,CASARDSYGYTF
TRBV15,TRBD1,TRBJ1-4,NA,TGTGCCACCAGCAGGGGACAGGAGTTTAATGAAAAACTGTTTTTT,CATSRGQEFNEKLFF
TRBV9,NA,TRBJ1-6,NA,TGTGCCAGCAGCCGGGACTATAATTCACCCCTCCACTTT,CASSRDYNSPLHF
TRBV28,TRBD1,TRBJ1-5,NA,TGTGCCAGCAGTACAAAATACAGGGGCCAGCCCCAGCATTTT,CASSTKYRGQPQHF
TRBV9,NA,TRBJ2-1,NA,TGTGCCAGCAGCGCGGACAGTTACAATGAGCAGTTCTTC,CASSADSYNEQFF
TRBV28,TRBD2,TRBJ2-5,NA,TGTGCCAGCAGTCCGTTCGAGGGAGGGGAGACCCAGTACTTC,CASSPFEGGETQYF
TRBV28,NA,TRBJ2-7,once,TGTGCCAGCAGTCTAAACTCCTACGAGCAGTACTTC,CASSLNSYEQYF
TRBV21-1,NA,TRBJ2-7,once,TGTGCCAGCAGCGAAAGGACTAGCGGTGAAGAAGAGCAGTACTTC,CASSERTSGEEEQYF
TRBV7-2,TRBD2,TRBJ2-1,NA,TGTGCCAGCAGGGCGGGGGGGTCAACCCCCTGGAATGAGCAGTTCTTC,CASRAGGSTPWNEQFF
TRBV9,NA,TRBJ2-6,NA,TGTGCCAGCAGCGCGACAGGCCTACCCTCTGGGGCCAACGTCCTGACTTTC,CASSATGLPSGANVLTF
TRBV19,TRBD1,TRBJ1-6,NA,TGTGCCAGTAGTCCGGACAGGGAGAGAGTAAGCTCACCCCTCCACTTT,CASSPDRERVSSPLHF
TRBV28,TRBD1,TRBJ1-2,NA,TGTGCCAGCAGTTCCTTGGGACAGGGGGCGGATGGCTACACCTTC,CASSSLGQGADGYTF
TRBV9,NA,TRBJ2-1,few,TGTGCCAGCAGCGTAGAATCATGGGGGGGCGCTAACTTCTTC,CASSVESWGGANFF
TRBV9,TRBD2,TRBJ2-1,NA,TGTGCCAGCAGCGTAGCGGGAGGGAGTTGGGATGAGCAGTTCTTC,CASSVAGGSWDEQFF
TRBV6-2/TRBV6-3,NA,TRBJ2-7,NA,TGTGCCAGCAGTTACTCGACCGGGGGAGGCGAGCAGTACTTC,CASSYSTGGGEQYF
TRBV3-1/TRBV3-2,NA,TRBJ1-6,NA,TGTGCCAGCAGCCGCCGGGACAATAATTCACCCCTCCACTTT,CASSRRDNNSPLHF
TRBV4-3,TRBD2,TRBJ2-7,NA,TGCGCCAGCAGCCAAGATCTGTTAGCGGGCCATACATACGAGCAGTACTTC,CASSQDLLAGHTYEQYF
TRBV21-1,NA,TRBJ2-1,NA,TGTGCCAGCAGCACCAGACGCGGGAAAGGGGCGAATGAGCAGTTCTTC,CASSTRRGKGANEQFF
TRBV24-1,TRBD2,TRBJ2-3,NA,TGTGCCAGCAGCGGGGGGACTGATACGCAGTATTTT,CASSGGTDTQYF
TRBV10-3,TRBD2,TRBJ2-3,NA,TGTGCCATCAGTGAGTCCTCTAGCGGGAGGCCCACAGATACGCAGTATTTT,CAISESSSGRPTDTQYF
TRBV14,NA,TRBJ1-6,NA,TGTGCCAGCAGCCAAGTTGAAGGGGCTAATTCACCCCTCCACTTT,CASSQVEGANSPLHF
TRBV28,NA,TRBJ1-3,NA,TGTGCCAGCAGCACCCCCCCCGGCAGGGTTGGGGGAAACACCATATATTTT,CASSTPPGRVGGNTIYF
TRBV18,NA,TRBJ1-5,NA,TGTGCCAGCTCACCCGTTCAGGGCGGCGATCAGCCCCAGCATTTT,CASSPVQGGDQPQHF
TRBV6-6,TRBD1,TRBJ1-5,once,TGTGCCAGCTCCGGGACAGGGGTACCCATGGCCCAGCATTTT,CASSGTGVPMAQHF
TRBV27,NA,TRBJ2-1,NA,TGTGCCAGCAGTCACAGGGCCTACAATGAGCAGTTCTTC,CASSHRAYNEQFF
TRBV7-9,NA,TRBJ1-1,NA,TGTGCCAGCAGCCTAGGGGTAGGGGGTGAAGCTTTCTTT,CASSLGVGGEAFF
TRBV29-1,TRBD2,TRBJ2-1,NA,TGCAGCGTTGAGGGGGGGAGCTCCTACAATGAGCAGTTCTTC,CSVEGGSSYNEQFF
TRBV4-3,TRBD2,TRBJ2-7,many,TGCGCCAGCAGCCAAGAAGAGACTAGCGGGGCCTACGAGCAGTACTTC,CASSQEETSGAYEQYF
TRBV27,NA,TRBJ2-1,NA,TGTGCCAGCAGTCTCGGGACACCTTACAATGAGCAGTTCTTC,CASSLGTPYNEQFF
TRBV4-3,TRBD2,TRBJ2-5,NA,TGCGCCAGCAGCCAAGGAGAAGGACGACTAGCGGGAATTGAGACCCAGTACTTC,CASSQGEGRLAGIETQYF
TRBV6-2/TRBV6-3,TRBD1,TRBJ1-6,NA,TGTGCCAGCAGTTACTATGGGACAGGTCTTAATTCACCCCTCCACTTT,CASSYYGTGLNSPLHF
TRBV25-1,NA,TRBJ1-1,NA,TGTGCCAGCAGTGAATTTAGGTCCGGGGGGATCACTGAAGCTTTCTTT,CASSEFRSGGITEAFF
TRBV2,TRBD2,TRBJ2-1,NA,TGTGCCAGCAGTGCGGGGGGGCCGGTTGGTGAGCAGTTCTTC,CASSAGGPVGEQFF
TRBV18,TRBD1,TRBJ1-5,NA,TGTGCCAGCTCAGAGACAGGGGCACTAGTCGGCAATCAGCCCCAGCATTTT,CASSETGALVGNQPQHF
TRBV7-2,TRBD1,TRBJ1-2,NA,TGTGCCAGCAGCTTATACGCAGGGGGGTATGGCTACACCTTC,CASSLYAGGYGYTF
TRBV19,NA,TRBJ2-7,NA,TGTGCCAGTAGTATAGGGCCAGCGGTGAGATCCTACGAGCAGTACTTC,CASSIGPAVRSYEQYF
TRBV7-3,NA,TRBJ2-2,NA,TGTGCCAGCAGCAGCCGAGTAGACGGGGAGCTGTTTTTT,CASSSRVDGELFF
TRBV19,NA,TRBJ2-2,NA,TGTGCCAGTAGTTCAGGGCCCACCGGGGAGCTGTTTTTT,CASSSGPTGELFF
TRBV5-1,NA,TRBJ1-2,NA,TGCGCCAGCAGCTTACCGGGGGACTATGGCTACACCTTC,CASSLPGDYGYTF
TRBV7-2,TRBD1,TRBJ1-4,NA,TGTGCCAGCAGCACCGGGACAGTCAGGGTTGGTGAAAAACTGTTTTTT,CASSTGTVRVGEKLFF
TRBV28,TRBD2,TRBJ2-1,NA,TGTGCCAGCAGTTCGGGACTAGCGTTAAACAATGAGCAGTTCTTC,CASSSGLALNNEQFF